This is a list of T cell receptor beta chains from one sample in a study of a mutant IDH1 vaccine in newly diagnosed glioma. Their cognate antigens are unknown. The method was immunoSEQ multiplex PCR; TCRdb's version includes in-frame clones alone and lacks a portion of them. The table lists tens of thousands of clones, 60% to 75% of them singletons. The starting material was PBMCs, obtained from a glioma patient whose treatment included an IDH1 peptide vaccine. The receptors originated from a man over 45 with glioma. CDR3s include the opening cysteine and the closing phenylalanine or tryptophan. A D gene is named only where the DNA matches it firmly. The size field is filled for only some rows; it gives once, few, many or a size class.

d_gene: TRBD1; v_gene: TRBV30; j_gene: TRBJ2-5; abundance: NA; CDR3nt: TGTGCCTGGAGTTGGACAGGGGCGTCGGAAGAGACCCAGTACTTC; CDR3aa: CAWSWTGASEETQYF
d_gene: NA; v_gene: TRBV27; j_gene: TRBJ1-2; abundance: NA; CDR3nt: TGTGCCAGCAGTTTAAGCAGGGAGGTCTATGGCTACACCTTC; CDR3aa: CASSLSREVYGYTF
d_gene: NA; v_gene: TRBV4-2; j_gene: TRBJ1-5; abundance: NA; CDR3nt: TGTGCCAGCAGCCAAGCCCTTGGGGGGGTATTGGGCAATCAGCCCCAGCATTTT; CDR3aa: CASSQALGGVLGNQPQHF
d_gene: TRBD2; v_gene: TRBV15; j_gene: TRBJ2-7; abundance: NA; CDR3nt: TGTGCCACCAGCAGAGAGGCGGGGGCCTACGAGCAGTACTTC; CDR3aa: CATSREAGAYEQYF
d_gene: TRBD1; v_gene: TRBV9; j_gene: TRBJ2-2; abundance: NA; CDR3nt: TGTGCCAGCAATATACAGGGGTCGTCCACCGGGGAGCTGTTTTTT; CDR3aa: CASNIQGSSTGELFF
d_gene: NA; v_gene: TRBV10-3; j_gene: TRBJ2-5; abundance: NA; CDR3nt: TGTGCCATCAGTGGGGGGAGGAAAGAGACCCAGTACTTC; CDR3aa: CAISGGRKETQYF
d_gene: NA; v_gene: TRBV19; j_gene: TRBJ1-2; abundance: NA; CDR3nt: TGTGCCAGTAGTAATGCTGGCAGAGGGGGCTACACCTTC; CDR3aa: CASSNAGRGGYTF
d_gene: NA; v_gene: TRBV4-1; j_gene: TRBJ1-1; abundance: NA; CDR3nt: TGCGCCAGCAGCCCAGGTCTCCGCTGGGCTGAAGCTTTCTTT; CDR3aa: CASSPGLRWAEAFF
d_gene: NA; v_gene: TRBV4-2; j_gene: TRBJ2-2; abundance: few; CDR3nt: TGTGCCAGCAGCCAAGAATCCGGGGGGAACACCGGGGAGCTGTTTTTT; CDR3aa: CASSQESGGNTGELFF
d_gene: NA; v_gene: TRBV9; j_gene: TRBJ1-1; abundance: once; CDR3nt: TGTGCCAGCAGCGTCAGACAGAGCCCGGACACTGAAGCTTTCTTT; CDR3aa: CASSVRQSPDTEAFF
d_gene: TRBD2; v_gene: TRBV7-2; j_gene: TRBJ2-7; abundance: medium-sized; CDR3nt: TGTGCCAGCAGCTCACGGCGGGGGGTTTCCTACGAGCAGTACTTC; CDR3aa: CASSSRRGVSYEQYF
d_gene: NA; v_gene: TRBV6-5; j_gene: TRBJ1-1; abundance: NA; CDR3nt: TGTGCCAGCAGTTTACCCCAAACAGGAACGAACACTGAAGCTTTCTTT; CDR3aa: CASSLPQTGTNTEAFF
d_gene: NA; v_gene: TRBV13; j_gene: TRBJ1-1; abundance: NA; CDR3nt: TGTGCCAGCAGCTTCACACAGAACACTGAAGCTTTCTTT; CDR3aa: CASSFTQNTEAFF
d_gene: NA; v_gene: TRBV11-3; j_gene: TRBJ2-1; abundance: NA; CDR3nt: TGTGCCAGCAGCTTAGCCAGATACAATGAGCAGTTCTTC; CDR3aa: CASSLARYNEQFF
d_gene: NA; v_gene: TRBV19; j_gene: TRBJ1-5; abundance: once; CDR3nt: TGTGCCAGTGTCGGGGGGAACGACGGGCAGCCCCAGCATTTT; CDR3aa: CASVGGNDGQPQHF
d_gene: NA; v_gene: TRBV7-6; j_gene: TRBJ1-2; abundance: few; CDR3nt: TGTGCCAGCAGCTTAGGACAGGCCGGGGATGGCTACACCTTC; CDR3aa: CASSLGQAGDGYTF
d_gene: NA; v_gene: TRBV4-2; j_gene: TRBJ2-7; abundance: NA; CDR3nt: TGTGCCAGCAGCCAAGAAGCACAGGGATCCTACGAGCAGTACTTC; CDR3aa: CASSQEAQGSYEQYF
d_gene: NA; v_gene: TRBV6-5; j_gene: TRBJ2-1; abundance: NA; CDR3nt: TGTGCCAGCGGCGGGACAAACAATGAGCAGTTCTTC; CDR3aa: CASGGTNNEQFF
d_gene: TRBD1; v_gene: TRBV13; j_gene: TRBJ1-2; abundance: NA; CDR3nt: TGTGCCAGCAGCTTAGTTAACAGGGGGTCTTGGGGCTACACCTTC; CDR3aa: CASSLVNRGSWGYTF
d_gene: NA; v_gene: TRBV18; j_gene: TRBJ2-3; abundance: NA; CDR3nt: TGTGCCAGCTCACCATTGGGGGACGGCACAGATACGCAGTATTTT; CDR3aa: CASSPLGDGTDTQYF
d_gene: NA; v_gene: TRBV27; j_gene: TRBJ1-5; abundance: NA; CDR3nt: TGTGCCAGCAGCGAAACAGGCGAGCCCCAGCATTTT; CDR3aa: CASSETGEPQHF
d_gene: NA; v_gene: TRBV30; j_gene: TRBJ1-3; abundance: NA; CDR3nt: TGTGCCTGGAGTGTGGGGTCCGCTGGAAACACCATATATTTT; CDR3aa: CAWSVGSAGNTIYF
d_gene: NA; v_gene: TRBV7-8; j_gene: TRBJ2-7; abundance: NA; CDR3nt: TGTGCCAGCAGCTTGGGGCAACCCTACGAGCAGTACTTC; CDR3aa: CASSLGQPYEQYF
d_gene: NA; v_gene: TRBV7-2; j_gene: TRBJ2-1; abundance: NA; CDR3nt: TGTGCCAGCAGCTTAATCCAGAGCTATGAGCAGTTCTTC; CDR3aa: CASSLIQSYEQFF
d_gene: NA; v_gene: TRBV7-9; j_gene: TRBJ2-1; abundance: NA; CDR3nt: TGTGCCAGCAGCTTAGGGGAGCAGTTCTTC; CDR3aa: CASSLGEQFF
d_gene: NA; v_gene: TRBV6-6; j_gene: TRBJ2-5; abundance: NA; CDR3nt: TGTGCCAGCAGTTCCCGAAGCCGTGAGTCGCAGACCCAGTACTTC; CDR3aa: CASSSRSRESQTQYF
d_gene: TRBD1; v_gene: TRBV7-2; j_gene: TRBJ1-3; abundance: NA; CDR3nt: TGTGCCAGCAGCCAACAGGGGGCAAGGGGAAACACCATATATTTT; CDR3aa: CASSQQGARGNTIYF
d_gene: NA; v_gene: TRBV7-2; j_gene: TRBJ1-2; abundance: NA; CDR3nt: TGTGCCAGCAGCTTAGAAGGGGATGGCTACACCTTC; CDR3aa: CASSLEGDGYTF
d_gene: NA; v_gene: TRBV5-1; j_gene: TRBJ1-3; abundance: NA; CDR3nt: TGCGCCAGCAGCGGGCCTGGAAGCTCTGGAAACACCATATATTTT; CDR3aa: CASSGPGSSGNTIYF
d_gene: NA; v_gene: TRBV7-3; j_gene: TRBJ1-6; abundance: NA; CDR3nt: TGTGCCAGCAGCTTATATGGAGGGTATCAATCACCCCTCCACTTT; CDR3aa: CASSLYGGYQSPLHF
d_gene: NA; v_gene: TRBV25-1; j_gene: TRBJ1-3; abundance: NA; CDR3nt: TGTGCCAGCATCCCCCTTGGGGGAAACACCATATATTTT; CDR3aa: CASIPLGGNTIYF
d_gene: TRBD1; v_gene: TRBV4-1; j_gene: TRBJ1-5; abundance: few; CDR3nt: TGCGCCAGCAGCCTTGGCTCAGGGACAGAAGGAAATCAGCCCCAGCATTTT; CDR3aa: CASSLGSGTEGNQPQHF
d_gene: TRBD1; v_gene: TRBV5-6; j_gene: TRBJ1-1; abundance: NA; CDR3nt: TGTGCCAGCAGCTTGGCCGCCGGGACAGGGAACACTGAAGCTTTCTTT; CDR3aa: CASSLAAGTGNTEAFF
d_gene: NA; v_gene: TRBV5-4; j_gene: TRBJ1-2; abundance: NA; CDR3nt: TGTGCCAGCAGCGTGGACAGCTATGGCTACACCTTC; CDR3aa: CASSVDSYGYTF
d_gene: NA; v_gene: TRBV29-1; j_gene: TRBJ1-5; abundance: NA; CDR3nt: TGCAGCGCCGGAGAGCCCCAGCATTTT; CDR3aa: CSAGEPQHF
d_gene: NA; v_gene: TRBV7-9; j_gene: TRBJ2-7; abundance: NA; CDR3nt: TGTGCCAGCAGCTCCTCTTTAGACTACGAGCAGTACTTC; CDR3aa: CASSSSLDYEQYF
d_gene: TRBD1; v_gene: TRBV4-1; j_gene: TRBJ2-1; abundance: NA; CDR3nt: TGCGCCAGCAGCCAAGATACACAGGGGATCGAGCAGTTCTTC; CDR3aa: CASSQDTQGIEQFF
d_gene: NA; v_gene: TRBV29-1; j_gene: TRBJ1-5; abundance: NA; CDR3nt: TGCAGCGTTGGAGGTGGGTGGAATCAGCCCCAGCATTTT; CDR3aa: CSVGGGWNQPQHF
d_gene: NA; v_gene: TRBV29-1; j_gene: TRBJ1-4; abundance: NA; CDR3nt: TGCAGCGTTGAGCCCGGGACTAATGAAAAACTGTTTTTT; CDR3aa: CSVEPGTNEKLFF
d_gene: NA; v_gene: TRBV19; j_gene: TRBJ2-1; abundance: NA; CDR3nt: TGTGCCAGTAGTCCCCGGGCCGACAATGAGCAGTTCTTC; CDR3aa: CASSPRADNEQFF
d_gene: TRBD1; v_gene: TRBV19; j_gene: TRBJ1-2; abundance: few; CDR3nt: TGTGCCAGTAGTAGACAGGGGACAGGCTACACCTTC; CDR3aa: CASSRQGTGYTF
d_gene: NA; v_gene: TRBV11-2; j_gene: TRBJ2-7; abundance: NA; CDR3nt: TGTGCCAGCAGCTTAGATCTCCTTGGCAGGGACGAGCAGTACTTC; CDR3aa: CASSLDLLGRDEQYF
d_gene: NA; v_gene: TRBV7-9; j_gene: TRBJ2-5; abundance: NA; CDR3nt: TGTGCCAGCAGCCCCCGGCAAGTAGGTAAAGAGACCCAGTACTTC; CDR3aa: CASSPRQVGKETQYF
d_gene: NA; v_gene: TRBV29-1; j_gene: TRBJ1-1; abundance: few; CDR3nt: TGCAGCGTGGTTGAGGGCATCGGAGCTTTCTTT; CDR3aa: CSVVEGIGAFF
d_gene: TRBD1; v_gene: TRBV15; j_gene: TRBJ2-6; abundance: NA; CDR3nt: TGTGCCACCAGTCTCGGGACAGGGAGGGGTGGGGCCAACGTCCTGACTTTC; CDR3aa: CATSLGTGRGGANVLTF
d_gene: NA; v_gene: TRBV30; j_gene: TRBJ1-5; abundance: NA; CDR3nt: TGTGCCTGGAGTGTCGTCTTTAGCAATCAGCCCCAGCATTTT; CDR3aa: CAWSVVFSNQPQHF
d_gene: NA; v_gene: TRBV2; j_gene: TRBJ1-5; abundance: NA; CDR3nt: TGTGCCAGCAGTGAAGGGTGGCGCATAGAGCCCCAGCATTTT; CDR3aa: CASSEGWRIEPQHF
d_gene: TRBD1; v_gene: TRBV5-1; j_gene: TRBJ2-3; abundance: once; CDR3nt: TGCGCCAGCAGCCGAGGACAGGGGAGGGGTAGCACAGATACGCAGTATTTT; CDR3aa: CASSRGQGRGSTDTQYF
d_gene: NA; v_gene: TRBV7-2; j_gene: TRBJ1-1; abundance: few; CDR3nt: TGTGCCAGCAGCTCTCATATGAACACTGAAGCTTTCTTT; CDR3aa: CASSSHMNTEAFF
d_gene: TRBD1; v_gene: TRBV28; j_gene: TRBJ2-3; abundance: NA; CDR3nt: TGTGCCAGCAGGCTCTCCCGGGACAGCAACACAGATACGCAGTATTTT; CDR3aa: CASRLSRDSNTDTQYF
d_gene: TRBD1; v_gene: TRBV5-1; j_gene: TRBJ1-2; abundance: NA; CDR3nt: TGCGCCAGCAGCTCGACGGGACAGGCCGGAGCTAACTATGGCTACACCTTC; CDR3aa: CASSSTGQAGANYGYTF
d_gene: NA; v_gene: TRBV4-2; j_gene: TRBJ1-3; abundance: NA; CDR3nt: TGTGCCAGCAGCAACACAGGGTACGGAAACACCATATATTTT; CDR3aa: CASSNTGYGNTIYF
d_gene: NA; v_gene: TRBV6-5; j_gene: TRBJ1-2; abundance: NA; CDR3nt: TGTGCCAGCGCTGACAGTTCTAAATGGGGCTACACCTTC; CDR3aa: CASADSSKWGYTF
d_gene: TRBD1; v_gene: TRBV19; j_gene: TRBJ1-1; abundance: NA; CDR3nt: TGTGCCAGTAGTACACGAACATCATTCAGGGGGCGTACTGAAGCTTTCTTT; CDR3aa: CASSTRTSFRGRTEAFF
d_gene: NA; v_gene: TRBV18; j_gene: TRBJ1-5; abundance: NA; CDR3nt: TGTGCCAGCTCAGGAGGGGTTGATCAGCCCCAGCATTTT; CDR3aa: CASSGGVDQPQHF
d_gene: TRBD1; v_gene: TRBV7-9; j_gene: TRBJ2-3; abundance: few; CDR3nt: TGTGCCAGCAGCTCGGGACAGGGATATGGAGATACGCAGTATTTT; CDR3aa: CASSSGQGYGDTQYF
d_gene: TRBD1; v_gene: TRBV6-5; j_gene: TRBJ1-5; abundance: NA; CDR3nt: TGTGCCAGCAGATCGGACAGGAGCAATCAGCCCCAGCATTTT; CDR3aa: CASRSDRSNQPQHF
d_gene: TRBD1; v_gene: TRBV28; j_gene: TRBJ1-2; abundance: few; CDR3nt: TGTGCCAGCTACCCGGACAGGGACTATGGCTACACCTTC; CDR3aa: CASYPDRDYGYTF
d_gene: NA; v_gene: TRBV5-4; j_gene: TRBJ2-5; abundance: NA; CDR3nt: TGTGCCAGCAGCTTCCTGGAGTATAACCAAGAGACCCAGTACTTC; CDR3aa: CASSFLEYNQETQYF
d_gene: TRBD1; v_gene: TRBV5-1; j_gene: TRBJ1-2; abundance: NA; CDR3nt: TGCGCCAGCGCTATAGGGACAGCCAACTATGGCTACACCTTC; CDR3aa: CASAIGTANYGYTF